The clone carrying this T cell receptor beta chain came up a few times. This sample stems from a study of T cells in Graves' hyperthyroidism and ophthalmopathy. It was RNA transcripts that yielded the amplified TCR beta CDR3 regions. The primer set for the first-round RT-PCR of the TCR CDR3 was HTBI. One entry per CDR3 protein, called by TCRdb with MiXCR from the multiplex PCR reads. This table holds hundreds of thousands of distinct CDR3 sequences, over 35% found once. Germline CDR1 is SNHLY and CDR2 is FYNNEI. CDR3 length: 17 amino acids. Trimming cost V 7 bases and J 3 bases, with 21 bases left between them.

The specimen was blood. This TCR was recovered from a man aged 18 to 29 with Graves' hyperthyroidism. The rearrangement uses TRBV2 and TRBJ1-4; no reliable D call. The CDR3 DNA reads TGTGCCAGCAAACCGGCCACACGATCTCCGGCTAATGAAAAACTGTTTTTT. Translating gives CASKPATRSPANEKLFF.